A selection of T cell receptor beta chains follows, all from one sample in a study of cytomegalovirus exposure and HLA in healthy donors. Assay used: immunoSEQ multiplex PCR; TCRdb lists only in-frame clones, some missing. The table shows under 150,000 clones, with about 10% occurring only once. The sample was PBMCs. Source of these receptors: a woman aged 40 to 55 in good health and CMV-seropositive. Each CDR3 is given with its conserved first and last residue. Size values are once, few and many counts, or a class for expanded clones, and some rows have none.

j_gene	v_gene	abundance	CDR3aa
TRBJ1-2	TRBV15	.	CATSRVGTDYYGYTF
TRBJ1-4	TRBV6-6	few	CASSPGEKLFF
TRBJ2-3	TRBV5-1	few	CASSGKLAGGPQPSTDTQYF
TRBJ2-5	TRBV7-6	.	CASSPLAGGLETQYF
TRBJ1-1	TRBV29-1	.	CSVRTLLEAFF
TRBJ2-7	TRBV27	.	CASRMGLANYEQYF
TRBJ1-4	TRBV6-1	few	CASRDRGFEKLFF
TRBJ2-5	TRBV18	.	CASSPLAVQETQYF
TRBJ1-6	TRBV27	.	CASGSMGGAYSPLHF
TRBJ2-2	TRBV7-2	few	CASSRNAGGAGELFF
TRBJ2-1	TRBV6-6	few	CASSHRQANEQFF
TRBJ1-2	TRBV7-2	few	CASSSRDRSKGGYTF
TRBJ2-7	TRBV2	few	CASDRAGEQYF
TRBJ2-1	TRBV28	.	CASSLPNGGNGDEQFF
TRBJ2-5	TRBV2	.	CASSEPGQGIGTQYF
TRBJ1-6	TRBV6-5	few	CASSYYRSYNSPLHF
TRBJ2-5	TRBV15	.	CATSRVLQETQYF
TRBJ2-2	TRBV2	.	CASTSGIGELFF
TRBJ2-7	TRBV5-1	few	CASSSRQGSYEQYF
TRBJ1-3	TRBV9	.	CASSPQGQASGNTIYF
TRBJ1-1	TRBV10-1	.	CASSVLDRVNTEAFF
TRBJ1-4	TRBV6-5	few	CASSYWRGNEKLFF
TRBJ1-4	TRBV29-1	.	CSVGWSDEKLFF
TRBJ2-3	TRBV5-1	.	CASSLDQGTDTQYF
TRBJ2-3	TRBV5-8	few	CASSLTGFKAADTQYF
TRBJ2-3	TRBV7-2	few	CASSPSAYTDTQYF
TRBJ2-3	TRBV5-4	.	CASSSRERADTQYF
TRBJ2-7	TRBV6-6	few	CASSRQGTEQYF
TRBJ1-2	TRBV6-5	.	CASKVDGQGAYGYTF
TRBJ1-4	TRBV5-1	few	CASSLTRYANEKLFF
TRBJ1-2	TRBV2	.	CASSERTGPNYGYTF
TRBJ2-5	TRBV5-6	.	CASSLRLAGEEIQYF